This T cell receptor beta chain was identified in a study of T cells in Graves' hyperthyroidism and ophthalmopathy. Study outcomes and limitations: Before onset, ophthalmopathy was predicted by the model a median around 6 months earlier.

Ahead of any ophthalmopathy symptoms, the blood sample was obtained at the first diagnosis of hyperthyroidism. Amplified regions were TCR beta CDR3 sequences from RNA transcripts. The HTBI primer set was used in a first-round RT-PCR of the TCR CDR3. TCRdb called the multiplex PCR reads again in MiXCR, with one record for every CDR3 protein. The table shows 370,000 or so distinct CDR3 sequences, with roughly 14% occurring only once. This clonotype was counted ten times or more. Its antigen is still unknown. The CDR3 consists of 10 residues. The germline V gene encodes CDR1 SNHLY and CDR2 FYNNEI. V lost 5 bases and J 5 bases, leaving 3 bases between the germline ends.

Input material: blood. This sequence joins TRBV2 and TRBJ2-5, with D unclear. The sequence came from a man aged 25 to 45 with Graves' hyperthyroidism that later progressed to Graves' ophthalmopathy. CDR3: CASSWETQYF. The CDR3 nucleotides are TGTGCCAGCAGTTGGGAGACCCAGTACTTC. The full variable domain, its missing parts supplied by reference TRBV2 and TRBJ2-5, is EPEVTQTPSHQVTQMGQEVILRCVPISNHLYFYWYRQILGQKVEFLVSFYNNEISEKSEIFDDQFSVERPDGSNFTLKIRSTKLEDSAMYFCASSWETQYFGPGTRLLVL.